The present TCR beta chain was sequenced within a study of blood T cells in healthy people across ages. Whole-study results and caveats: With naive T cell percentage, TCR beta diversity showed a strong correlation. With age, beta diversity per million T cells declined roughly linearly, significantly by 30 to 40.

A second PCR of about 7 to 11 cycles used a sample-barcoded 5' primer and a J-beta primer mix. The template-switch adaptor, which had 12 random nucleotides, put a tag on each cDNA molecule. TCRdb analysed the 5' RACE reads with MiXCR anew, one entry per CDR3 protein. Of 580,000 or so distinct CDR3 sequences listed, 47% are singletons. Concerning this clonotype itself: Antigen specificity is unknown.

Material for sequencing was blood. The receptor's source is a man older than 75 in good health.

CDR3 amino acids: CASSPGGGDRNYGYTF. The CDR3 DNA sequence: TGCGCCAGCAGTCCTGGCGGGGGGGACAGAAACTATGGCTACACCTTC. The chain recombines TRBV4-1 with TRBJ1-2, with 7 bases that match TRBD1. The CDR3 totals 16 residues. Germline CDR1 reads MGHRA; CDR2 reads YSYEKL. Trimming at V came to 6 bases and at J to 2 bases, leaving 12 bases not matched to a gene.